This T cell receptor (beta chain) was sequenced during a study of spatial heterogeneity in lung cancer. General study findings and limits: Counts that tracked tumor mutation counts were those of expanded intratumoral alpha and beta TCRs.

Regarding time point: sample taken at primary tumor resection. Each CDR3 protein is one row after TCRdb ran MiXCR on the 5' RACE reads. The data show around 15,000 distinct CDR3 sequences, with 6.5% to 8% seen just once and 7.5% to 9.5% held by the top ten. This CDR3 has 20 residues. This clonotype was observed many times. The antigen remains unidentified. Source: lung tumor tissue, taken at surgery. The chain links TRBV12-2 to TRBJ2-1; TRBD2, the table's D call, was not compared with the DNA. TRBV12-2 is reported as a pseudogene. This receptor was obtained from a male donor with early-stage non-small cell lung cancer. CDR3 sequence reads: CASRLARLAGASCSYNEQFF. CDR3 nucleotide sequence: TGTGCAAGTCGCTTAGCAAGACTAGCGGGAGCGAGTTGCTCCTACAATGAGCAGTTCTTC.